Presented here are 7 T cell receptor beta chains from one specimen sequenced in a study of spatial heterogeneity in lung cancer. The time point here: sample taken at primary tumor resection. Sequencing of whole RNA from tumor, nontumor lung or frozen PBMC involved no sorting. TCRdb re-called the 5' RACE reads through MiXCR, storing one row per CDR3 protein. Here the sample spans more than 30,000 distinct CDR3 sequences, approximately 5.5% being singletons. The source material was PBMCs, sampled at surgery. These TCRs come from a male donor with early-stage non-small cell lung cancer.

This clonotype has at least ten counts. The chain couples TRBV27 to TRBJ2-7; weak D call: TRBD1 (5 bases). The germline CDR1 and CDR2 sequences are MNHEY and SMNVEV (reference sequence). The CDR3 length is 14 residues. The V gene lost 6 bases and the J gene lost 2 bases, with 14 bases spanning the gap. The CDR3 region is CASSPLGAPYEQYF. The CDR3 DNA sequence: TGTGCCAGCAGCCCCCTTGGGGCTCCCTACGAGCAGTACTTC.

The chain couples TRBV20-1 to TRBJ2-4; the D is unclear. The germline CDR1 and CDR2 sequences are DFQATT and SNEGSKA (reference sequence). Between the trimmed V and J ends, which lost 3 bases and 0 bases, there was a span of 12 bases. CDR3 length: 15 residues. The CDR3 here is CSASRTLLAKNIQYF. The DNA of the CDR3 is TGCAGTGCTAGTAGGACCCTCTTAGCCAAAAACATTCAGTACTTC.

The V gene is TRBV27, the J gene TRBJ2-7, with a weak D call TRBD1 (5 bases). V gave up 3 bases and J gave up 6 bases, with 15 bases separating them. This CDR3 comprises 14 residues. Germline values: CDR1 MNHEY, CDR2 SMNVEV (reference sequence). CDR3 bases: TGTGCCAGCAGTTTTGGGTCAGGGATCGGCGAGCAGTACTTC. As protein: CASSFGSGIGEQYF.

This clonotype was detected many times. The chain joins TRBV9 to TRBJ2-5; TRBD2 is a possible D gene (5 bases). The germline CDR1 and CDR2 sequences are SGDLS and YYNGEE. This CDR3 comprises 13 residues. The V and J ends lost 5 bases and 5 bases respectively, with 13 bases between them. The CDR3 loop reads CASSSDFYETQYF. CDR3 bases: TGTGCCAGCAGTTCGGACTTCTATGAGACCCAGTACTTC.

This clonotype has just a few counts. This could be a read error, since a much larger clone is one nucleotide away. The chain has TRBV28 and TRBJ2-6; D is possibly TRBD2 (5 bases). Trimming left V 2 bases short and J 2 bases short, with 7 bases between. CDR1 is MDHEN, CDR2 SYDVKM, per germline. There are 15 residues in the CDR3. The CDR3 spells CASSLVGTGANVLTF. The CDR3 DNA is TGTGCCAGCAGTTTAGTCGGGACTGGGGCCAACGTCCTGACTTTC.

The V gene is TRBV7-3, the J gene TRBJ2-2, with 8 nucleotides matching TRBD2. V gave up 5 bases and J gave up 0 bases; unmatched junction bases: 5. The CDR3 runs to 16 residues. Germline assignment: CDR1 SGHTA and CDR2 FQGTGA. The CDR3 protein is CASSTSGIANTGELFF. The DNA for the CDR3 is TGTGCCAGCAGCACTAGCGGTATCGCGAACACCGGGGAGCTGTTTTTT.

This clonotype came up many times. The CDR3 sequence: CASRPFMGGATEAFF. The DNA for the CDR3 is TGTGCCAGCAGACCCTTTATGGGGGGGGCCACTGAAGCTTTCTTT. The chain uses TRBV11-3 and TRBJ1-1; TRBD1 might be the D (6 bases). This CDR3 comprises 15 residues. The germline gives CDR1 SGHNT, CDR2 YENEEA. The V end was cut by 6 bases, the J end by 4 bases, with 18 bases between.